A selection of T cell receptor beta chains follows, all from one sample in a study of blood T cell repertoires in COVID-19. The data were produced by immunoSEQ multiplex PCR, yet TCRdb's version contains in-frame clones alone and is incomplete. The table lists 45,000 to 55,000 clones, approximately 90% of them singletons, with 8.4% in the top ten. The material sequenced was peripheral blood. These TCRs come from a woman aged 35 to 49 with active COVID-19. Each CDR3 is given with its conserved first and last residue. A D gene is named only where the DNA matches it firmly. The listing skips clone size in some rows; elsewhere it reads once, few, many or a size class.

TRBJ1-2	NA	NA	TRBV30	TGTGCCTGGAGCCCCCCCGCGCTTGGCTACACCTTC	CAWSPPALGYTF
TRBJ1-5	NA	TRBD1	TRBV20-1	TGCAGTGCTAGTAAGGCGGACAGGGTACTTTATCAGCCCCAGCATTTT	CSASKADRVLYQPQHF
TRBJ2-1	NA	TRBD2	TRBV5-1	TGCGCCAGCAGCTCAGTGCTAGCGGGTGACTACAATGAGCAGTTCTTC	CASSSVLAGDYNEQFF
TRBJ2-2	once	TRBD1	TRBV12-5	TGTGCTAGTGGTTACCGGACAGGGCCAAACACCGGGGAGCTGTTTTTT	CASGYRTGPNTGELFF
TRBJ1-1	NA	NA	TRBV7-6	TGTGCCAGCAGCTTAGGTACGGGAAAAGCTTCTGAAGCTTTCTTT	CASSLGTGKASEAFF
TRBJ2-2	NA	NA	TRBV5-4	TGTGCCAGCAGCCCATTTGTTAGCGGGAACACCGGGGAGCTGTTTTTT	CASSPFVSGNTGELFF
TRBJ2-2	NA	NA	TRBV5-1	TGCGCCAGCAGCTCCCGGGGGTCTGCGAACACCGGGGAGCTGTTTTTT	CASSSRGSANTGELFF
TRBJ1-4	NA	TRBD1	TRBV19	TGTGCCAGTAGTGAAGACAGGGTACGGGAGAAACTGTTTTTT	CASSEDRVREKLFF
TRBJ2-2	NA	TRBD2	TRBV5-5	TGTGCCAGCACCCACGGGAGGACCGGGGAGCTGTTTTTT	CASTHGRTGELFF
TRBJ2-3	NA	TRBD1	TRBV11-3	TGTGCCAGCAGCTTACGTTGGACAGGGGGCACAGATACGCAGTATTTT	CASSLRWTGGTDTQYF
TRBJ2-3	NA	TRBD2	TRBV5-1	TGCGCCAGCAGCTGGTCACCCGCGGGGGGCCCGACAGATACGCAGTATTTT	CASSWSPAGGPTDTQYF
TRBJ1-2	NA	NA	TRBV19	TGTGCCAGTAGCAACGGGGGTAGGTCTCGTGGCTACACCTTC	CASSNGGRSRGYTF
TRBJ1-4	NA	NA	TRBV7-9	TGTGCCAGCAGCTTACCACTTGCAACTAATGAAAAACTGTTTTTT	CASSLPLATNEKLFF
TRBJ2-1	NA	NA	TRBV5-1	TGCGCCAGCACCGCCCAAGGACGGGGGCAGTTCTTC	CASTAQGRGQFF
TRBJ2-7	NA	NA	TRBV4-1	TGCGCCAGCAGCCAAGGCGGGGCCCTCTACGAGCAGTACTTC	CASSQGGALYEQYF
TRBJ2-3	once	NA	TRBV7-9	TGTGCCAGCAGCAAACGACCCGGGGAGACAGATACGCAGTATTTT	CASSKRPGETDTQYF
TRBJ1-2	NA	NA	TRBV10-1	TGCGCCAGCAGAGCCTACAGGGCTGGCTACACCTTC	CASRAYRAGYTF
TRBJ2-2	NA	NA	TRBV9	TGTGCCAGCAGACAGAACACCGGGGAGCTGTTTTTT	CASRQNTGELFF